A single TCR beta chain is shown here with its context. Its specificity is not known. Here immunoSEQ multiplex PCR was the method, and the copy in TCRdb shows in-frame clones only, minus some. Among tens of thousands of clones, about 89% were seen once, and the ten largest hold around 5%. This sample is part of a study of T cell responses to AZD1222 COVID-19 vaccine. Analysis merged second doses at about 4 or about 12 weeks. Whole-study results and caveats: Among those given AZD1222, only five or six were seropositive at baseline.

V shed 2 bases and J shed 3 bases, with 7 bases lying between them. Germline CDR1 MNHEY, CDR2 SVGAGI. The CDR3 covers 13 residues. This TCR was recovered from an adult who received the AZD1222 COVID-19 vaccine. This chain uses TRBV6-5 with TRBJ1-1; no firm D call. The source was peripheral blood, collected 28 days after the second AZD1222 dose. DNA for the CDR3: TGTGCCAGCAGTTACGATTGGGACACTGAAGCTTTCTTT. Its protein product is CASSYDWDTEAFF.